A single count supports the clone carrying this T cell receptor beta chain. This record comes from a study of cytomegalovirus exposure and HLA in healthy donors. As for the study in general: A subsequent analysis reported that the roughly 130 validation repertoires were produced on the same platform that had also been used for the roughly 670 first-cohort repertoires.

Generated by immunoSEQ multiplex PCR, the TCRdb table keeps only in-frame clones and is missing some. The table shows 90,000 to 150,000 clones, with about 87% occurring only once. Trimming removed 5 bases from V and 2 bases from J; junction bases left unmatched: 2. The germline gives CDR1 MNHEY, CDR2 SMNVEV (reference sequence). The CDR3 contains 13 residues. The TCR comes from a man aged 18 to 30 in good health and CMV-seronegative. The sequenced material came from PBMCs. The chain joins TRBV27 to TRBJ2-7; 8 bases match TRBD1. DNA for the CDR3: TGTGCCAGCAGTCGACAGGGGACCTACGAGCAGTACTTC. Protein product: CASSRQGTYEQYF.